The rows below give T cell receptor beta chains drawn from one sample of a study of blood T cells in healthy people across ages. TCRdb recomputed calls from the 5' RACE reads with MiXCR, one row per CDR3 protein. This table holds 1.8 million or so distinct CDR3 sequences, roughly two fifths found once. The specimen was blood. Receptors originate from a human donor in good health. Both conserved end residues are part of each CDR3. Fields, in order: clone size, D gene, V gene, J gene, CDR3 DNA, CDR3 protein. D genes are given only for firm matches. The size of a clone is reported for some rows only, either as once, few or many, or as a class for expanded clones.

abundance: .
d_gene: TRBD1
v_gene: TRBV20-1
j_gene: TRBJ2-1
CDR3nt: TGCAGTGCCGTGGACAGGGCTTACAATGAGCAGTTCTTC
CDR3aa: CSAVDRAYNEQFF

abundance: .
d_gene: .
v_gene: TRBV15
j_gene: TRBJ2-1
CDR3nt: TGTGCCACCAGACCGGGGGGCACGAATGAGCAGTTCTTC
CDR3aa: CATRPGGTNEQFF

abundance: .
d_gene: TRBD1
v_gene: TRBV12-3/TRBV12-4
j_gene: TRBJ2-4
CDR3nt: TGTGCCAGCAGTCTTACGGCGGGACAGGTGGAGTACTTC
CDR3aa: CASSLTAGQVEYF

abundance: .
d_gene: .
v_gene: TRBV20-1
j_gene: TRBJ2-5
CDR3nt: TGCAGTGCTAGGTCTGCAGGGTTTAAGAGAGGGACCCAGTACTTC
CDR3aa: CSARSAGFKRGTQYF

abundance: few
d_gene: .
v_gene: TRBV4-3
j_gene: TRBJ2-4
CDR3nt: TGCGCCAGCAGCCGCGGGACCAGTCCGAGTTATGAGCAGTACTTC
CDR3aa: CASSRGTSPSYEQYF

abundance: few
d_gene: .
v_gene: TRBV6-1
j_gene: TRBJ1-1
CDR3nt: TGTGCCAGCAGGATAGCAGTGATGAACACTGAAGCTTTCTTT
CDR3aa: CASRIAVMNTEAFF

abundance: .
d_gene: .
v_gene: TRBV27
j_gene: TRBJ2-1
CDR3nt: TGTGCCAGCAGCCCCTCGATAAAAAGCTCCTACAATGAGCAGTTCTTC
CDR3aa: CASSPSIKSSYNEQFF

abundance: .
d_gene: TRBD1
v_gene: TRBV12-3/TRBV12-4
j_gene: TRBJ1-2
CDR3nt: TGTGCCAGCACGAGGGACAGGTCGTCTTATGGCCACACCTTC
CDR3aa: CASTRDRSSYGHTF

abundance: few
d_gene: .
v_gene: TRBV29-1
j_gene: TRBJ1-1
CDR3nt: TGCAGCCATCGAGGTGAAGCTTTCTTT
CDR3aa: CSHRGEAFF

abundance: few
d_gene: .
v_gene: TRBV3-1
j_gene: TRBJ1-5
CDR3nt: TGTGCCAGCTCGTTGGATTTAGGCAATCAGCCCCAGCATTTT
CDR3aa: CASSLDLGNQPQHF

abundance: .
d_gene: .
v_gene: TRBV29-1
j_gene: TRBJ1-3
CDR3nt: TGCAGCGTTGCGACCGGGGTGGGGAACGGAAACACCATATATTTT
CDR3aa: CSVATGVGNGNTIYF